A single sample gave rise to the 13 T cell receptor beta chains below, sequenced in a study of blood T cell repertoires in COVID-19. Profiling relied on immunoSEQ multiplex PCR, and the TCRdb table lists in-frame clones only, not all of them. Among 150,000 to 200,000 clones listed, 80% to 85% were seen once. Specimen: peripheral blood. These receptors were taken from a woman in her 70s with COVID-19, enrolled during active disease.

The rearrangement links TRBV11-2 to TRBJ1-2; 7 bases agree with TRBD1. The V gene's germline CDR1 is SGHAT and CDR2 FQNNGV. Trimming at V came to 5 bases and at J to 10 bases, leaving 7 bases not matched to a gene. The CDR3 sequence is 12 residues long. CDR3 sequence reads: CASSQGQAAYTF. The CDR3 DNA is TGTGCCAGCAGCCAAGGACAGGCGGCCTACACCTTC.

The CDR3 DNA reads TGTGCCAGCAGCGTAGGGGCGGGGGCCAGGGAGACCCAGTACTTC. This sequence encodes CASSVGAGARETQYF. The chain has TRBV9 and TRBJ2-5; D is possibly TRBD2 (7 bases). CDR1 is SGDLS and CDR2 is YYNGEE in the germline V gene. The V and J ends lost 0 bases and 5 bases respectively, with 14 bases between them. The CDR3 covers 15 residues.

The CDR3 reads CASSQFPGGYQPQHF. CDR3 nucleotides: TGTGCCAGCAGCCAATTCCCGGGGGGCTATCAGCCCCAGCATTTT. The gene calls are TRBV3-1 (or the pseudogene TRBV3-2) and TRBJ1-5; possible D gene TRBD1, 6 bases. Germline-derived CDR1 and CDR2 are LGHDT and YNNKEL (reference sequence). Trimming cost V 2 bases and J 5 bases, with 13 bases left between them. The CDR3 totals 15 residues.

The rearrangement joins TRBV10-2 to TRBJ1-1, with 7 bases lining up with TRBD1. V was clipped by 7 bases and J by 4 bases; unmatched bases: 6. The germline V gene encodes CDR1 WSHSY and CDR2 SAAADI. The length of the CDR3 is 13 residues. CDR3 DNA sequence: TGCGCCAGCAATGACAGGGAGGGCACTGAAGCTTTCTTT. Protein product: CASNDREGTEAFF.

The CDR3 DNA sequence: TGTGCCAGCAGTGAAAATACAGGAAGAAACACCATATATTTT. Its translation: CASSENTGRNTIYF. The J gene is TRBJ1-3, the V gene TRBV6-1; TRBD1 might be the D (5 bases). Trimming removed 2 bases from V and 5 bases from J, with 10 bases in between. Germline V gene sequence: CDR1 MNHNS, CDR2 SASEGT. There are 14 residues in the CDR3.

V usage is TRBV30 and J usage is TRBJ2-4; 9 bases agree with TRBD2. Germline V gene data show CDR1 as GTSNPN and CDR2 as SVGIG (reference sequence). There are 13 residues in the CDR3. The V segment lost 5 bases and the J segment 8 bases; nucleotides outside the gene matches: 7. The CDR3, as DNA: TGTGCCTGGGCGACTAGCGGTGGGGACATTCAGTACTTC. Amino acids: CAWATSGGDIQYF.

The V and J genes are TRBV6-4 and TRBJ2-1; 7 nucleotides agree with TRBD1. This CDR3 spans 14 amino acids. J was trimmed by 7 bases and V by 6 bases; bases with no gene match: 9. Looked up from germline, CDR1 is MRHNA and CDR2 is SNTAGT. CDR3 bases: TGTGCCAGCAGCCCCATCGACAGGGCAAATGAGCAGTTCTTC. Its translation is CASSPIDRANEQFF.

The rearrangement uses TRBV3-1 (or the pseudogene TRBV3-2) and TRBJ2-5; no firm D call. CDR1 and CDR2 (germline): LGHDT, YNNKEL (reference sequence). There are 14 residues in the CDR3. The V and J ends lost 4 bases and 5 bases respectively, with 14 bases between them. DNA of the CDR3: TGTGCCAGCAGCCCCAAACAGTACCGGGAGACCCAGTACTTC. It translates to CASSPKQYRETQYF.

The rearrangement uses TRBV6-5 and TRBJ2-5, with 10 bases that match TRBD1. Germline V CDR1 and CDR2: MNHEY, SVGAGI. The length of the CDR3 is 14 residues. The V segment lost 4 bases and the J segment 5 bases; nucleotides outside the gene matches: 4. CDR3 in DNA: TGTGCCAGCAGTTCCGACAGGGGGCACGAGACCCAGTACTTC. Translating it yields CASSSDRGHETQYF.

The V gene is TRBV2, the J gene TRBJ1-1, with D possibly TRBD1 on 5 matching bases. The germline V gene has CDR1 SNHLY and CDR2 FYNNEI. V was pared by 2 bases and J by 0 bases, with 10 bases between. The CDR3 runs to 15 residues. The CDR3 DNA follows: TGTGCCAGCAGTGAAATGGGCAGGGTGAACACTGAAGCTTTCTTT. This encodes CASSEMGRVNTEAFF.

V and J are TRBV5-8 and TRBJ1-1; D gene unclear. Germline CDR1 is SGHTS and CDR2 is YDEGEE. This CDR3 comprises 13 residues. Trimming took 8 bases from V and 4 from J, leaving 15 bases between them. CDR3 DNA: TGTGCCAGTGACCCTGCCCCGGGCACTGAAGCTTTCTTT. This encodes CASDPAPGTEAFF.

CDR3 nucleotide sequence: TGTGCCAGCAGCCCGCTGGGCGGGAGGGTCCCTTTTCGGGAGCAGTTCTTC. Translation: CASSPLGGRVPFREQFF. The rearrangement joins TRBV3-1 (or the pseudogene TRBV3-2) to TRBJ2-1; 9 bases align to TRBD2. The trim removed 4 bases at V and 10 bases at J, leaving 17 bases unmatched. The CDR3 spans 17 residues. Germline V gives CDR1 LGHDT, CDR2 YNNKEL (reference sequence).

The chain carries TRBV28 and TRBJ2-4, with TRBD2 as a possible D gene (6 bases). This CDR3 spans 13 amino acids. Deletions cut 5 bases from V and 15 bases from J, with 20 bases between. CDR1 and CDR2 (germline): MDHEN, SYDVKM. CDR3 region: CASSPPPPQGLYF. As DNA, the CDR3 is TGTGCCAGCAGTCCCCCCCCGCCTCAGGGACTGTACTTC.